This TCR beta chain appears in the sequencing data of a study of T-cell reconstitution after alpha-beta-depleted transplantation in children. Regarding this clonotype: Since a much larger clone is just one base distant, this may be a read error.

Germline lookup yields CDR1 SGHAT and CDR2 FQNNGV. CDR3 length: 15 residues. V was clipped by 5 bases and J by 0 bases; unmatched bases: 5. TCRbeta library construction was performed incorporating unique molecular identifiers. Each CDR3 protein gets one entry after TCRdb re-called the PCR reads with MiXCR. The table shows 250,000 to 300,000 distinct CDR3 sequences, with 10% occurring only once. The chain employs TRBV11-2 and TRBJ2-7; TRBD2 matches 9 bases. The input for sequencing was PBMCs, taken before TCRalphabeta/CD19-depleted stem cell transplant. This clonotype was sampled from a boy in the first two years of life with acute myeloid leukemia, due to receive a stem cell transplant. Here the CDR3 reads CASSHLTSGSYEQYF. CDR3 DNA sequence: TGTGCCAGCAGCCATCTGACTAGCGGCTCCTACGAGCAGTACTTC.